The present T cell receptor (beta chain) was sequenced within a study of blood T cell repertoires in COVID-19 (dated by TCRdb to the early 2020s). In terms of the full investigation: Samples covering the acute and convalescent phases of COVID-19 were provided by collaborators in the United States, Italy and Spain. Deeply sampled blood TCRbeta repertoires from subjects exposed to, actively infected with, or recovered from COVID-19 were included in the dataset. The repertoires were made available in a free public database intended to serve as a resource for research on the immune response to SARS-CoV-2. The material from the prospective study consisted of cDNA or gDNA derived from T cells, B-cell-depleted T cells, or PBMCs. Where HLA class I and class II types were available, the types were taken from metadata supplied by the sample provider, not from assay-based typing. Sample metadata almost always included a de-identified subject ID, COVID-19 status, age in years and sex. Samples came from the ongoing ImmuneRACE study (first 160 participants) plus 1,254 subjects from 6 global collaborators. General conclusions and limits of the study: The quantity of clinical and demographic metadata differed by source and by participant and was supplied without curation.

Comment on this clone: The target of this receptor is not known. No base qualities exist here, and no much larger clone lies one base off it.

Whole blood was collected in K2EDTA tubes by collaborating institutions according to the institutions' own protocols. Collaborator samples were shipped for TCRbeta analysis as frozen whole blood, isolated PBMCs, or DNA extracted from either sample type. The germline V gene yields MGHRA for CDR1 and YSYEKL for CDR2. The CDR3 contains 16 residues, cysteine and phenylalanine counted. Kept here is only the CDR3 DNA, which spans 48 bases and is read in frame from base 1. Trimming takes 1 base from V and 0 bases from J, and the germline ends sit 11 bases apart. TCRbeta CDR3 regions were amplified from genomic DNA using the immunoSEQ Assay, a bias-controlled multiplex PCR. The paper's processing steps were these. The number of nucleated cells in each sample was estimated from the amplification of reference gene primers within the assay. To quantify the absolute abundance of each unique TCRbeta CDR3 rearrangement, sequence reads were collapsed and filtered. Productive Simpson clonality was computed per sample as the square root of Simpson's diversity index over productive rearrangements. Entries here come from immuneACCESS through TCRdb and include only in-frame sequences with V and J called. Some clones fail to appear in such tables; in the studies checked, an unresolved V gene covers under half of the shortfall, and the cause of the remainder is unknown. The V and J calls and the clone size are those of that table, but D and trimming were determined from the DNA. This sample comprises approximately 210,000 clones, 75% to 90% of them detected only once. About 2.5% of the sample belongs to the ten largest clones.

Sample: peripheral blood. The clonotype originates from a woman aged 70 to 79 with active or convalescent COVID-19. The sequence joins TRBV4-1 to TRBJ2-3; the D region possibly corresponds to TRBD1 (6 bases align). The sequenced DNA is TGCGCCAGCAGCCAAGGGTCAGGGGCTAGCACAGATACGCAGTATTTT. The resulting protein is CASSQGSGASTDTQYF.